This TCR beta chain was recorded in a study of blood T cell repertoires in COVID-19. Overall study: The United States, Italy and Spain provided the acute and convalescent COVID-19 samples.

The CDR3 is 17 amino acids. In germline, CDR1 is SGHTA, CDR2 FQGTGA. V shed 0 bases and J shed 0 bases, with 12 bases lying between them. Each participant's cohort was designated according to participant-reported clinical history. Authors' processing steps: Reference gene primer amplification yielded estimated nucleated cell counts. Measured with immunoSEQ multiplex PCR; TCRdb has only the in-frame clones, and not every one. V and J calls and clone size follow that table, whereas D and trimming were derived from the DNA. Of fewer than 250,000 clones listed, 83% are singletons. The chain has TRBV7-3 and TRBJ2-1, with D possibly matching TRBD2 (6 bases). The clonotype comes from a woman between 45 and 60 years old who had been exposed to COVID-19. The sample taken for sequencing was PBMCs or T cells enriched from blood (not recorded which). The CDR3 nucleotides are TGTGCCAGCAGCTTAACGCCCGGGGGACTCTCCTACAATGAGCAGTTCTTC. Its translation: CASSLTPGGLSYNEQFF. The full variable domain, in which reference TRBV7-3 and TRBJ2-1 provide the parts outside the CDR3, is GAGVSQTPSNKVTEKGKYVELRCDPISGHTALYWYRQSLGQGPEFLIYFQGTGAADDSGLPNDRFFAVRPEGSVSTLKIQRTERGDSAVYLCASSLTPGGLSYNEQFFGPGTRLTVL.